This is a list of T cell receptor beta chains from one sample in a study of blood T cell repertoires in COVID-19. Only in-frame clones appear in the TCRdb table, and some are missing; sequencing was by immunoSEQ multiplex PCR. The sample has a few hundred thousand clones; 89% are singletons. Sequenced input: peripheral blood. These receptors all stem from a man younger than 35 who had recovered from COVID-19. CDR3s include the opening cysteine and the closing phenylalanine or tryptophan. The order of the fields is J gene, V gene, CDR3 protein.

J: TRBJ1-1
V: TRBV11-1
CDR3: CASSLGAPQNTEAFF

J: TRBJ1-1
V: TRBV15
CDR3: CATSRGDRVNTEAFF

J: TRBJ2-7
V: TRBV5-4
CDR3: CASSFPTGEQYF

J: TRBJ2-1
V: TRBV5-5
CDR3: CASSQTSGNHNEQFF

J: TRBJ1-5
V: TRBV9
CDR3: CASSSQGDQPQHF

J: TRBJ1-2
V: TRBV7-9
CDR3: CASSSENYGYTF

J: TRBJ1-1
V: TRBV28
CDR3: CASRGDRGQDTEAFF

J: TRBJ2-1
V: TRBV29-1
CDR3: CSVGQNNEQFF

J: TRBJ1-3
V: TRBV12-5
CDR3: CASGPGQGNTIYF

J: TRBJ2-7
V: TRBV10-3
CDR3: CAISDQGQGMGYEQYF

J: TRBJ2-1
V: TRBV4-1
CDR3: CASSPALSGGPDEQFF

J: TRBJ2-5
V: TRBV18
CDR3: CASSPFEGGGETQYF

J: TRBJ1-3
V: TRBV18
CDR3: CASSEDRFSGNTIYF

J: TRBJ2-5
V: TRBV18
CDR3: CASSPRIGETQYF

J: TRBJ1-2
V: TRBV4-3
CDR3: CASSQKGDTGGGIYGYTF

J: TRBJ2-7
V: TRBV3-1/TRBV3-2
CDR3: CASSPLGTGELVRIYEQYF

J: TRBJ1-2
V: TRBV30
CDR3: CAWSAQGGYGYTF

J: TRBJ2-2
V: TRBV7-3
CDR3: CASSLGTGTLDTGELFF

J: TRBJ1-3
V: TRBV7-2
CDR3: CASSLGGGTAGNTIYF

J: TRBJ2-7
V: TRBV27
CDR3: CASSFGGQGYEQYF

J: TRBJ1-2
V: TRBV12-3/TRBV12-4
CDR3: CASSYKTGYGYTF

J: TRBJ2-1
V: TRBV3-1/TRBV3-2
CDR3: CASSQDVASGGGPYNEQFF

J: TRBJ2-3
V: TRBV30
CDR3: CAWSVFREVDTQYF

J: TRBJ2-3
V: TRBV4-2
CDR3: CASSQDSPQGSTDTQYF

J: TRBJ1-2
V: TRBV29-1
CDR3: CSASPGTGANGYTF

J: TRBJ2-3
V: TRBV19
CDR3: CASSSSGTDTQYF

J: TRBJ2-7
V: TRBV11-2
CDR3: CASSLARVEQYF

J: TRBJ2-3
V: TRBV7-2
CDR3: CASSLAERRLAGARTDTQYF

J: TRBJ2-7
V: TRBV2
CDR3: CASSPTGWESSYEQYF

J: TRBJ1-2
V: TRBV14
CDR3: CASSQAASYGYTF

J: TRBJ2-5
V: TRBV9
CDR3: CASSVGETVGLETQYF

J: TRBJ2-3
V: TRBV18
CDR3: CASSPSGGGSTDTQYF

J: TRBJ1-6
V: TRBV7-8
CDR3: CASSARASPLHF

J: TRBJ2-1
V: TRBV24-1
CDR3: CATSDAGTSWEEQFF

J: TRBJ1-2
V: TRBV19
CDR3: CASVRDGNYGYTF

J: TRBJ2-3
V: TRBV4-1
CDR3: CASSQDFVGDTQYF

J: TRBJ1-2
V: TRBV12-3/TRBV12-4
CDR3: CASSYRGYGYTF

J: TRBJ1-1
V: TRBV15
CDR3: CATSRDLGAERSF

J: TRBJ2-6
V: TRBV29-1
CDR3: CSALQGAGANVLTF

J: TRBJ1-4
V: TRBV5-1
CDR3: CASSYGQGAANEKLFF

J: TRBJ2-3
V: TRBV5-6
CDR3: CASSLLSKEWRTDTQYF

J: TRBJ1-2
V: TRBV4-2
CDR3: CASSQDFAANYGYTF

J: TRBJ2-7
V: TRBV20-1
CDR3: CSAARQFEQYF

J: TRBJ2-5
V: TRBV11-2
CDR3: CASSSGSGLAGETQYF

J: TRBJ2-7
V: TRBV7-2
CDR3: CASSALLVPYEQYF

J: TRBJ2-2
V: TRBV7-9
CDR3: CASRRAGTIGELFF

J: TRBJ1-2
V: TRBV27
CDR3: CASSLSSGDYGYTF

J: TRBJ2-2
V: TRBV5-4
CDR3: CASSTRQVANTGELFF

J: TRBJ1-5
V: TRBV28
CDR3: CASSSLGQGLNQPQHF

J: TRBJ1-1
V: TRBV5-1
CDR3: CASSQPDRGDTEAFF

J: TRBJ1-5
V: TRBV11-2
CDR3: CASSLDHNQPQHF

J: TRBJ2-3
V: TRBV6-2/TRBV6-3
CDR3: CASSYSRADTQYF

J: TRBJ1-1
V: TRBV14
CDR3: CASSQVRSGTEAFF

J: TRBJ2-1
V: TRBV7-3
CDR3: CASSLGGTSSYNEQFF

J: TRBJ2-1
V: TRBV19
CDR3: CASSIFSTGAYNEQFF